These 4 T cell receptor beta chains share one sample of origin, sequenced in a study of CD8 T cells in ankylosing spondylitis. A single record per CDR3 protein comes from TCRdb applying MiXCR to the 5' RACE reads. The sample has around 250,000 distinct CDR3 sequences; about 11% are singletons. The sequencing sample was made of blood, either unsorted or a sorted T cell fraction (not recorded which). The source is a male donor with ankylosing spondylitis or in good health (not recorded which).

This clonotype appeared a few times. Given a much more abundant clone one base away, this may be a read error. The CDR3: CAISLESGIWTDTQYF. The DNA for the CDR3 is TGCGCCATCAGCTTGGAGTCGGGGATATGGACAGATACGCAGTATTTT. The chain links TRBV5-1 to TRBJ2-3; a possible D gene is TRBD2 (5 bases). Per germline, CDR1 SGHRS and CDR2 YFSETQ. This CDR3 has 16 residues.

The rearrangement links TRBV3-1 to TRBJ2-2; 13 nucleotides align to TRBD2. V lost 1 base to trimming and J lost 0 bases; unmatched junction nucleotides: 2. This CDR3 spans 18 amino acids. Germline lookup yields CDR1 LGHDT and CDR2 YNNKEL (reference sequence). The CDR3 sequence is CASSQGLAGGANTGELFF. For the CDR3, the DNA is TGTGCCAGCAGCCAAGGACTAGCGGGGGGCGCGAACACCGGGGAGCTGTTTTTT.

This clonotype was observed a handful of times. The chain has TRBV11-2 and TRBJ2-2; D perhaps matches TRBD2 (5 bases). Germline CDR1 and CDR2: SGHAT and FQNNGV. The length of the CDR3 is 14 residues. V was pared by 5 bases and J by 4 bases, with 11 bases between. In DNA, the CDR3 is TGTGCCAGCAGCGCTCGAGGAGGCACCGGGGAGCTGTTTTTT. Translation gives CASSARGGTGELFF.

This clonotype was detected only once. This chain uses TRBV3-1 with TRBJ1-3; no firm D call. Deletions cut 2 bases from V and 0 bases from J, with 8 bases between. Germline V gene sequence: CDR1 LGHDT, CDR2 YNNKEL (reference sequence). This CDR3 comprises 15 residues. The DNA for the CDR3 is TGTGCCAGCAGCCAAATTCCAGTCTCTGGAAACACCATATATTTT. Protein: CASSQIPVSGNTIYF. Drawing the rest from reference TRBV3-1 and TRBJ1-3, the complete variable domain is DTAVSQTPKYLVTQMGNDKSIKCEQNLGHDTMYWYKQDSKKFLKIMFSYNNKELIINETVPNRFSPKSPDKAHLNLHINSLELGDSAVYFCASSQIPVSGNTIYFGEGSWLTVV.